This T cell receptor (beta chain) was retrieved from a study of beta chain features in type 1 diabetes. Study-wide background: In all, around 110,000,000 sorted cells from all samples were analyzed. General study results and limits: All four CD4+ subsets from Type 1 diabetes patients carried moderately but significantly shorter TCRB CDR3s.

The authors reverse transcribed all of the isolated RNA, so sequencing captured expressed TCRB transcripts. The average output of naive, central memory and regulatory T cell samples was several million reads. Generated by immunoSEQ multiplex PCR, the TCRdb table keeps only in-frame clones and is missing some. The repertoire holds hundreds of thousands of clones, about an eighth seen once, with less than 0.04% in the top ten. Of note for this clone: Antigen: not known.

This CDR3 is 14 amino acids long. The V end lost 3 bases, the J end lost 1 base, and 9 bases lay between the germline ends. In germline, CDR1 is SEHNR, CDR2 FQNEAQ (reference sequence). The rearrangement links TRBV7-9 to TRBJ2-5; D is possibly TRBD1 or TRBD2 (6 bases each). Sequencing was done on a sample of naive CD4+ T cells from blood. This TCR was sampled from a man younger than 35 with type 1 diabetes. As DNA, the CDR3 is TGTGCCAGCAGCTTTCGGGGGCTCCAAGAGACCCAGTACTTC. Translating gives CASSFRGLQETQYF.